A single sample is the source of the 23 T cell receptor beta chains below, sequenced in a study of early T cells in non-severe SARS-CoV-2 infection. From the 5' RACE reads, TCRdb called clonotypes with MiXCR, one entry per CDR3 protein. Of 55,000 to 75,000 distinct CDR3 sequences in the sample, about 9.1% were seen once. This specimen was whole blood, taken at baseline. These receptors came from an adult who was a healthcare worker with PCR-confirmed SARS-CoV-2 infection or an uninfected control (not recorded which).

This clonotype was counted ten times or more. The genes are TRBV18 and TRBJ1-4; D remains unclear. This CDR3 contains 11 residues. Germline CDR1 is KGHSH and CDR2 is LQKENI. V was cut by 6 bases and J by 6 bases, with 5 bases left in between. CDR3 in amino acids: CASSSDEKLFF. The CDR3 bases are TGTGCCAGCTCGTCAGATGAAAAACTGTTTTTT.

This clonotype occurred many times. This chain uses TRBV7-3 with TRBJ2-2; D call uncertain. The CDR3 covers 13 residues. Trimming removed 2 bases from V and 5 bases from J, with 6 bases in between. CDR1 and CDR2 from the germline V gene are SGHTA and FQGTGA. The CDR3 sequence is CASSLLRTGELFF. The CDR3 nucleotides read TGTGCCAGCAGCTTATTGAGGACCGGGGAGCTGTTTTTT.

This clonotype turned up a few times. The chain recombines TRBV2 with TRBJ2-7, with D unresolved. Germline loops: CDR1 SNHLY, CDR2 FYNNEI. Deletions cut 5 bases from V and 6 bases from J, with 8 bases between. The CDR3 loop spans 11 amino acids. The CDR3 sequence is CASSPWSEQYF. DNA for the CDR3: TGTGCCAGCAGTCCCTGGAGCGAGCAGTACTTC.

This chain uses TRBV28 with TRBJ2-1; D not certain. The CDR3 length is 15 residues. Deletions cut 3 bases from V and 2 bases from J, with 11 bases between. Germline V CDR1 and CDR2: MDHEN, SYDVKM. The CDR3 DNA reads as TGTGCCAGCAGTTTGTCGGTAGACGCCTACAATGAGCAGTTCTTC. Protein sequence: CASSLSVDAYNEQFF. The variable domain in full, with the rest retrieved from reference TRBV28 and TRBJ2-1, is DVKVTQSSRYLVKRTGEKVFLECVQDMDHENMFWYRQDPGLGLRLIYFSYDVKMKEKGDIPEGYSVSREKKERFSLILESASTNQTSMYLCASSLSVDAYNEQFFGPGTRLTVL.

On this clonotype itself: It may be a read error: a sequence one base away is much more abundant. This CDR3 fails to terminate in the conserved phenylalanine or tryptophan, so it likely reflects a read error. The rearrangement links TRBV28 to TRBJ1-1, with D perhaps matching TRBD1 (6 bases). CDR3 length: 15 amino acids. CDR1 is MDHEN, CDR2 SYDVKM, per germline. Trimming removed 7 bases at V and 0 bases at J, with 15 bases between. CDR3 coding DNA: TGTGCCAGCATCGAAGTGAGGGGGATGAACACTGAAGCTTTCTCT. This encodes CASIEVRGMNTEAFS.

The sample holds a few counts of this clonotype. The chain carries TRBV18 and TRBJ1-5, with D perhaps matching TRBD1 (5 bases). Germline V gene sequence: CDR1 KGHSH, CDR2 LQKENI. The CDR3 loop spans 13 amino acids. Deletions cut 3 bases from V and 6 bases from J, with 9 bases between. The CDR3 DNA reads TGTGCCAGCTCACCCTCAGGGTCTCAGCCCCAGCATTTT. Encoded protein: CASSPSGSQPQHF.

This clonotype was seen at least ten times. V is TRBV20-1 and J is TRBJ1-1, with D tentatively TRBD1 (6 bases). Germline lookup yields CDR1 DFQATT and CDR2 SNEGSKA (reference sequence). Trimming took off 0 bases at V and 0 bases at J, with 11 bases between the two ends. The length of the CDR3 is 15 residues. This CDR3 reads CSARDQGIMNTEAFF. Written as DNA, the CDR3 is TGCAGTGCTAGAGATCAGGGGATCATGAACACTGAAGCTTTCTTT.

There are a few counts of this clonotype. This rearrangement joins TRBV20-1 to TRBJ1-6; no firm D call. Germline CDR1 is DFQATT and CDR2 is SNEGSKA (reference sequence). This CDR3 contains 14 residues. V lost 1 base, J lost 1 base, and 5 bases lay in between. The CDR3 is CSARVRSYNSPLHF. CDR3 nucleotides: TGCAGTGCTAGAGTTCGGTCCTATAATTCACCCCTCCACTTT.

This clonotype was detected ten times or more. The chain combines TRBV24-1 with TRBJ1-1; the D is unclear. Germline V lookup: CDR1 KGHDR, CDR2 SFDVKD. Trimming took 9 bases from V and 4 from J, leaving 14 bases between them. The CDR3 sequence is 13 residues long. CDR3 in DNA: TGTGCCACCCGCCAATCGGGTGGCACTGAAGCTTTCTTT. Its protein is CATRQSGGTEAFF.

J is TRBJ2-7 and V is TRBV6-5; 9 nucleotides match TRBD1. V lost 0 bases and J lost 2; bases outside the gene matches: 2. The germline CDR1 and CDR2 sequences are MNHEY and SVGAGI. This CDR3 has 15 residues. The CDR3 DNA follows: TGTGCCAGCAGTTACTCGGGGACAGGGCCCTACGAGCAGTACTTC. Translation gives CASSYSGTGPYEQYF.

There are a few counts of this clonotype. The chain uses TRBV29-1 and TRBJ1-1; D gene unclear. The V end was cut by 7 bases, the J end by 5 bases, with 11 bases between. The CDR3 totals 11 residues. The germline V gene encodes CDR1 SQVTM and CDR2 ANQGSEA. The CDR3, as DNA: TGCAGCGCCCAACGGGGAACTGAAGCTTTCTTT. It translates to CSAQRGTEAFF.

The CDR3 loop is CASSTHQTTYEQYF. The CDR3 DNA is TGTGCCTCCTCGACACACCAAACCACGTACGAGCAGTACTTC. This chain uses TRBV6-2 or TRBV6-3 with TRBJ2-7; unclear D gene. CDR1 and CDR2 from the germline V gene are MNHEY and SVGEGT. Trimming took 11 bases from V and 4 from J, leaving 21 bases between them. CDR3 length: 14 residues.

The chain uses TRBV12-3 or TRBV12-4 and TRBJ2-1; the D is unclear. This CDR3 is 13 amino acids long. Trimming cost V 4 bases and J 8 bases, with 12 bases left between them. The CDR3 protein is CASSSSLAYEQFF. The DNA of the CDR3 is TGTGCCAGCAGTTCGTCATTGGCATATGAGCAGTTCTTC.

This clonotype was detected only a few times. The chain uses TRBV10-2 and TRBJ2-3; D is unresolved. The germline gives CDR1 WSHSY, CDR2 SAAADI. This CDR3 has 16 amino acids. V shed 8 bases and J shed 0 bases, with 18 bases lying between them. The CDR3 sequence is CASAQPQTFSTDTQYF. The CDR3 bases are TGCGCCAGCGCACAACCCCAGACTTTTAGCACAGATACGCAGTATTTT.

V usage is TRBV29-1 and J usage is TRBJ2-1; perhaps TRBD2 as D (6 bases). In germline, CDR1 is SQVTM, CDR2 ANQGSEA. V was cut by 6 bases and J by 9 bases, with 21 bases left in between. This CDR3 spans 14 amino acids. The CDR3 spells CSVASSALGGEQFF. CDR3 in DNA: TGCAGCGTGGCATCTAGCGCCCTGGGGGGTGAGCAGTTCTTC.

Only a few counts were recorded for this clonotype. The genes are TRBV7-2 and TRBJ2-1; 11 bases align to TRBD2. Germline trimming cut 5 bases from V and 5 bases from J; bases unmatched to any gene: 11. The length of the CDR3 is 17 residues. Germline values: CDR1 SGHTA, CDR2 FQGNSA. The CDR3 DNA is TGTGCCAGCAGCACCGGAAACACGGGACTAGCGGACAATGAGCAGTTCTTC. This sequence encodes CASSTGNTGLADNEQFF.

This clonotype was observed a handful of times. The chain combines TRBV20-1 with TRBJ2-7; TRBD2 matches at 8 bases. CDR3 length equals 13 residues. J gave up 4 bases and V 3 bases, and 5 bases lay outside the gene matches. The germline V gene has CDR1 DFQATT and CDR2 SNEGSKA (reference sequence). The CDR3 DNA sequence: TGCAGTGCTAGGGAGCGGGAGCGGTACGAGCAGTACTTC. Translated: CSARERERYEQYF.

This clonotype was observed a handful of times. CDR3 DNA sequence: TGTGCCAGCAGCCCTAGGACTAGCTCCTACGAGCAGTACTTC. Its protein product is CASSPRTSSYEQYF. V gene TRBV7-2 combines with J gene TRBJ2-7, with 7 bases aligning to TRBD2. Germline trimming cut 5 bases from V and 0 bases from J; bases unmatched to any gene: 4. Germline V gene sequence: CDR1 SGHTA, CDR2 FQGNSA. The CDR3 consists of 14 residues.

There are many counts of this clonotype. The J gene is TRBJ2-5, the V gene TRBV5-4; D not resolved. Trimming removed 0 bases at V and 2 bases at J, with 8 bases between. CDR1 is SGHNT and CDR2 is YYREEE in the germline V gene (reference sequence). The CDR3 is made up of 14 amino acids. The CDR3: CASSLARRQETQYF. The CDR3 coding sequence is TGTGCCAGCAGCTTGGCCCGTAGGCAAGAGACCCAGTACTTC.

This clonotype was recorded a few times. The chain is built from TRBV20-1 and TRBJ2-3; D gene uncertain. The CDR3 runs to 13 residues. V was clipped by 6 bases and J by 3 bases, with 13 bases between them. In germline, CDR1 is DFQATT, CDR2 SNEGSKA (reference sequence). CDR3 DNA sequence: TGCAGTGCGAAAGATAGATTTACAGATACGCAGTATTTT. Protein: CSAKDRFTDTQYF.

This clonotype was detected many times. This rearrangement joins TRBV7-9 to TRBJ1-1; D gene unclear. Germline CDR1 is SEHNR and CDR2 is FQNEAQ (reference sequence). The CDR3 is made up of 12 amino acids. V lost 4 bases and J lost 1, with 4 bases in between. This CDR3 is CASSSTNTEAFF. The CDR3 coding sequence is TGTGCCAGCAGCTCGACGAACACTGAAGCTTTCTTT.

There are a few counts of this clonotype. The J gene is TRBJ1-5, the V gene TRBV12-3 or TRBV12-4; D is undetermined. The CDR3 runs 15 residues. Trimming took 6 bases from V and 3 from J, leaving 15 bases between them. CDR3 in amino acids: CASSSFLGNNQPQHF. The DNA of the CDR3 is TGTGCCAGCAGCTCTTTCTTGGGAAACAATCAGCCCCAGCATTTT.

This clonotype was seen only a few times. This chain connects TRBV28 to TRBJ1-3; D call uncertain. Trimming took 7 bases from V and 0 from J, leaving 13 bases between them. The CDR3 sequence is 15 residues long. Germline V gene lookup returns CDR1 MDHEN and CDR2 SYDVKM. CDR3 DNA sequence: TGTGCCAGCACGTCACGACCCAGCTCTGGAAACACCATATATTTT. Amino acid sequence: CASTSRPSSGNTIYF. Full variable domain (rest looked up from reference TRBV28 and TRBJ1-3): DVKVTQSSRYLVKRTGEKVFLECVQDMDHENMFWYRQDPGLGLRLIYFSYDVKMKEKGDIPEGYSVSREKKERFSLILESASTNQTSMYLCASTSRPSSGNTIYFGEGSWLTVV.